Here is one TCR beta chain with its context. Per the original methods: The authors estimated nucleated cell counts from reference gene primer amplification. Clones were sequenced by immunoSEQ multiplex PCR, and TCRdb holds only the in-frame ones, with some missing. That table supplies the V and J calls and clone size; D and trimming were determined from the DNA. Of 150,000 to 200,000 clones detected, roughly 94% appear once; the ten largest clones hold 0.6% to 0.9%. CDR3 length: 16 residues. Germline V CDR1 and CDR2: SGHDN, FVKESK. V lost 4 bases, J lost 2 bases, and 17 bases lay in between. This record comes from a study of blood T cell repertoires in COVID-19. Study information: T cells, B-cell-depleted T cells, or PBMCs supplied cDNA or gDNA.

It was during active infection that Seattle patients were enrolled and then longitudinally followed. Input material: peripheral blood. The TCR comes from a young man with COVID-19, enrolled during active disease. This chain links TRBV14 with TRBJ1-2; D not certain. CDR3 loop: CASSLGRRALNYGYTF. The DNA for the CDR3 is TGTGCCAGCAGCCTAGGGAGGAGGGCTTTAAACTATGGCTACACCTTC.